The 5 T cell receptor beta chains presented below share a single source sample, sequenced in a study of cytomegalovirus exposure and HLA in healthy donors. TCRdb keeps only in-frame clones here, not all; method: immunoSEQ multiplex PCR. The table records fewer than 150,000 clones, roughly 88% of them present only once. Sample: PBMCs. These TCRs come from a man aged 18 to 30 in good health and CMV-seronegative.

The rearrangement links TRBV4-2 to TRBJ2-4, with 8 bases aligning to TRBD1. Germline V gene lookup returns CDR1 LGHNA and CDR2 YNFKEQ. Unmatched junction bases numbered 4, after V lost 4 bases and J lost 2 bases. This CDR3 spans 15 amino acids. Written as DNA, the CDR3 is TGTGCCAGCAGCCTTCAGGGGGCGACCAAAAACATTCAGTACTTC. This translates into CASSLQGATKNIQYF.

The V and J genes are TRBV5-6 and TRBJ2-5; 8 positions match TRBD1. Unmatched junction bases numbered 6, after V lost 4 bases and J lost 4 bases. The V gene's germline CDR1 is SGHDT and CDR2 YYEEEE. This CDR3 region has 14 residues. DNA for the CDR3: TGTGCCAGCAGCCGGACAGGGAGAGTAGAGACCCAGTACTTC. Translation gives CASSRTGRVETQYF.

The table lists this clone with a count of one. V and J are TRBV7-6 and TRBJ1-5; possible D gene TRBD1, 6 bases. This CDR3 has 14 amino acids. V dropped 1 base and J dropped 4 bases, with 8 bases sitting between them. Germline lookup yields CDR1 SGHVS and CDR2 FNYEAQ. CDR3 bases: TGTGCCAGCAGCTTAGGTCAGGGGAATCAGCCCCAGCATTTT. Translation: CASSLGQGNQPQHF.

The CDR3 here is CASSYARGQSGDEQYF. The CDR3 nucleotides are TGTGCCAGCAGTTACGCTAGGGGCCAATCAGGCGACGAGCAGTACTTC. The chain has TRBV6-8 and TRBJ2-7, with D maybe TRBD1 (5 bases). Trimming removed 2 bases at V and 5 bases at J, with 19 bases between. The CDR3 is 16 residues long. Per germline, CDR1 MNHGY and CDR2 SAAAGT.

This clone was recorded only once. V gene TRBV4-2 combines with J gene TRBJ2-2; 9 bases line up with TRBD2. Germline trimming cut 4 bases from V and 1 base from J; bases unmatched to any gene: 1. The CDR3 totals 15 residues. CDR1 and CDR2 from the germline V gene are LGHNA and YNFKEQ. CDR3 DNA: TGTGCCAGCAGCCCGACTAGCGGGAACACCGGGGAGCTGTTTTTT. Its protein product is CASSPTSGNTGELFF.